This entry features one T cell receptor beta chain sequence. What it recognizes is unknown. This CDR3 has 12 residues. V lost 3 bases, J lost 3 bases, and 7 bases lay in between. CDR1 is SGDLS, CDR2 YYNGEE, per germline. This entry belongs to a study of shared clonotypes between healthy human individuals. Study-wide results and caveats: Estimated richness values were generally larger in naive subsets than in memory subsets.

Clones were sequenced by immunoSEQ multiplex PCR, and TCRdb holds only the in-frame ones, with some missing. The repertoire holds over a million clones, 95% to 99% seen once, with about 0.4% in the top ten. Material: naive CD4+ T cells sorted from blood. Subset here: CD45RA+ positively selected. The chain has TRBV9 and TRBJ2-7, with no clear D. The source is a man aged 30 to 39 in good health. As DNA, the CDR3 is TGTGCCAGCAGCGGTCCGGGCTACGAGCAGTACTTC. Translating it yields CASSGPGYEQYF. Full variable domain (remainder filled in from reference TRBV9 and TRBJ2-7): DSGVTQTPKHLITATGQRVTLRCSPRSGDLSVYWYQQSLDQGLQFLIQYYNGEERAKGNILERFSAQQFPDLHSELNLSSLELGDSALYFCASSGPGYEQYFGPGTRLTVT.